This T cell receptor (beta chain) was identified in a study of post-analysis software for immune sequencing data. In the study overall: Some patients lacked subtype; others had relapsing-remitting, secondary progressive or progressive-relapsing disease.

Germline V gene sequence: CDR1 SGDLS, CDR2 YYNGEE. The CDR3 runs to 14 residues. V was cut by 1 base and J by 0 bases, with 8 bases left in between. Overall study results and limits: About 5 TRBV segments (TRBV5-6, TRBV5-1 and TRBV20-1 among them) occurred more frequently in patients than in controls. Significantly lower normalized Chao1 diversity was found in patients with multiple sclerosis relative to controls.

Every TCR beta cDNA library bore unique molecular identifiers. T cells, roughly 0.95 to 10 million of them, yielded roughly 0.5 million cDNA molecules. TCRdb reanalysed the PCR reads using MiXCR and keeps one entry per CDR3 protein. Here the sample spans 750,000 to 950,000 distinct CDR3 sequences, roughly 50% being singletons. This clonotype has a handful of counts. Antigen specificity is unknown. This receptor was taken from a girl aged 5-17 years with multiple sclerosis. Source material: blood. This sequence joins TRBV9 and TRBJ2-7; D gene ambiguous. CDR3 region: CASSVLPSSYEQYF. The DNA of the CDR3 is TGTGCCAGCAGCGTACTGCCGAGCTCCTACGAGCAGTACTTC.